Many counts were recorded for the clone carrying this TCR gamma chain. What it recognizes is unknown. TCRdb processed the multiplex PCR reads again with the CATT caller. The sample contains about 1,800 gamma-chain clones, 6% to 9% of which appear only once. PBMCs from patients and controls supplied the genomic DNA for sequencing. This CDR3 is 19 amino acids long. V lost 0 bases to trimming and J lost 1 base; unmatched junction nucleotides: 18. Germline V gene sequence: CDR1 VENAVY, CDR2 YDSYNSRV. The data derive from a study of gamma delta lymphoproliferative disorders and STAT genes. Whole-study context: Delta-chain libraries followed the EuroClonality-NGS standard operating procedure. Whole-study results and caveats: Gamma repertoires grouped patients separately from controls; delta repertoires showed no separation. Most major patient clonotypes were shared with at least one healthy donor.

The specimen sequenced was blood. The TCR sequence derives from a human donor with gamma-delta T-cell large granular lymphocyte leukemia. The V call is TRGV8, the J call TRGJ1 or TRGJ2. Because TCRdb records no J gene, it was assigned here through a match of the DNA to germline. Here the CDR3 DNA reads TGTGCCACCTGGGATAGGCGGACAGCACCCACCCCTAATTATTATAAGAAACTCTTT. Translated, it gives CATWDRRTAPTPNYYKKLF.